This T cell receptor (beta chain) comes out of a study of blood T cell repertoires in COVID-19. Turning to the study itself: Specimens from acute and convalescent COVID-19 originated in the United States, Italy and Spain. PBMCs, B-cell-depleted T cells, or T cells were the source of the cDNA or gDNA that made up the material.

The germline V gene encodes CDR1 SNHLY and CDR2 FYNNEI. V lost 7 bases to trimming and J lost 8 bases; unmatched junction nucleotides: 14. The CDR3 runs to 15 residues. Under the authors' procedure: Quantification of nucleated cells was approximated via reference gene primer amplification. Generated by immunoSEQ multiplex PCR, the TCRdb table keeps only in-frame clones and is missing some. That table gives V, J and clone size, and the DNA gave D and trimming. Seen here are over 200,000 clones, about 83% observed once, and the top ten hold roughly 5%. The chain combines TRBV2 with TRBJ2-1; 7 bases line up with TRBD2. Sample: peripheral blood. The clonotype was recovered from a man older than 75 with acute or convalescent COVID-19. The CDR3 DNA reads as TGTGCCAGCAATAAGATGGCGGGAGAGGGCTATGAGCAGTTCTTC. Its protein product is CASNKMAGEGYEQFF.